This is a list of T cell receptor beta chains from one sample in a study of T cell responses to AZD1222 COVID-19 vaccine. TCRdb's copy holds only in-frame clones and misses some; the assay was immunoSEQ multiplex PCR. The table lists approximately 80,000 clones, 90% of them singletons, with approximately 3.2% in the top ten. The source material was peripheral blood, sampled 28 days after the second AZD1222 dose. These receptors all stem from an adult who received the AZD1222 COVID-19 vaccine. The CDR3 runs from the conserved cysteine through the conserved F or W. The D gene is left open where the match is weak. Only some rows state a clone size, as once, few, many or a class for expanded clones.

CDR3aa: CASSETDTQYF; CDR3nt: TGTGCCAGCAGCGAGACAGATACGCAGTATTTT; j_gene: TRBJ2-3; d_gene: -; abundance: -; v_gene: TRBV7-9
CDR3aa: CASSQLSGSYNEQFF; CDR3nt: TGTGCCAGCAGCCAATTAAGCGGGAGCTACAATGAGCAGTTCTTC; j_gene: TRBJ2-1; d_gene: TRBD2; abundance: -; v_gene: TRBV4-2
CDR3aa: CASSPPLAGGPNEQFF; CDR3nt: TGTGCCAGCTCACCCCCCCTAGCGGGGGGGCCAAATGAGCAGTTCTTC; j_gene: TRBJ2-1; d_gene: TRBD2; abundance: -; v_gene: TRBV18
CDR3aa: CASSLQGGDTDTQYF; CDR3nt: TGTGCCAGCAGCTTACAGGGAGGGGACACAGATACGCAGTATTTT; j_gene: TRBJ2-3; d_gene: TRBD2; abundance: -; v_gene: TRBV7-7
CDR3aa: CASSLGLAGVEQFF; CDR3nt: TGCGCCAGCAGCTTGGGTCTAGCGGGGGTGGAGCAGTTCTTC; j_gene: TRBJ2-1; d_gene: TRBD2; abundance: -; v_gene: TRBV5-1
CDR3aa: CASSAVGGGDGYTF; CDR3nt: TGTGCCAGCAGCGCTGTGGGGGGCGGGGATGGCTACACCTTC; j_gene: TRBJ1-2; d_gene: -; abundance: -; v_gene: TRBV9
CDR3aa: CASSPGGSQTLHF; CDR3nt: TGTGCCAGCAGCCCAGGGGGTTCTCAAACCCTCCACTTT; j_gene: TRBJ1-6; d_gene: TRBD1; abundance: once; v_gene: TRBV7-3
CDR3aa: CASGQGWGNQPQHF; CDR3nt: TGTGCCAGCGGACAGGGTTGGGGCAATCAGCCCCAGCATTTT; j_gene: TRBJ1-5; d_gene: TRBD1; abundance: -; v_gene: TRBV25-1
CDR3aa: CASSDPYGYTF; CDR3nt: TGTGCCAGCAGTGATCCCTATGGCTACACCTTC; j_gene: TRBJ1-2; d_gene: -; abundance: -; v_gene: TRBV6-1
CDR3aa: CAWNGGPNQPQHF; CDR3nt: TGTGCCTGGAATGGTGGACCCAATCAGCCCCAGCATTTT; j_gene: TRBJ1-5; d_gene: -; abundance: once; v_gene: TRBV30
CDR3aa: CATSGVQGTDTQYF; CDR3nt: TGTGCCACCAGTGGTGTACAGGGCACAGATACGCAGTATTTT; j_gene: TRBJ2-3; d_gene: -; abundance: -; v_gene: TRBV24-1
CDR3aa: CASSYGGSGSHYEQYF; CDR3nt: TGTGCCAGCAGTTACGGTGGTAGCGGGAGCCACTACGAGCAGTACTTC; j_gene: TRBJ2-7; d_gene: TRBD2; abundance: -; v_gene: TRBV6-5
CDR3aa: CASSLGSQVQETQYF; CDR3nt: TGTGCCAGCAGCTTAGGTTCCCAGGTCCAAGAGACCCAGTACTTC; j_gene: TRBJ2-5; d_gene: -; abundance: -; v_gene: TRBV11-3
CDR3aa: CASSHPGTSVQETQYF; CDR3nt: TGTGCCAGCAGTCATCCCGGGACTAGCGTCCAAGAGACCCAGTACTTC; j_gene: TRBJ2-5; d_gene: TRBD2; abundance: -; v_gene: TRBV6-2/TRBV6-3
CDR3aa: CASSLAGGNTGELFF; CDR3nt: TGCGCCAGCAGCTTGGCCGGGGGTAACACCGGGGAGCTGTTTTTT; j_gene: TRBJ2-2; d_gene: -; abundance: -; v_gene: TRBV5-1
CDR3aa: CASSPPGQTEKLFF; CDR3nt: TGTGCCAGCAGCCCCCCGGGGCAGACTGAAAAACTGTTTTTT; j_gene: TRBJ1-4; d_gene: -; abundance: -; v_gene: TRBV7-9
CDR3aa: CASTEGSISPLHF; CDR3nt: TGTGCCAGCACCGAGGGCTCTATTTCACCCCTCCACTTT; j_gene: TRBJ1-6; d_gene: -; abundance: once; v_gene: TRBV2
CDR3aa: CASSQARTAEGTF; CDR3nt: TGCGCCAGCAGCCAAGCCCGGACTGCGGAAGGCACCTTC; j_gene: TRBJ1-2; d_gene: -; abundance: -; v_gene: TRBV4-1
CDR3aa: CASRLQVASEQYF; CDR3nt: TGTGCCTCGAGACTACAGGTGGCCAGCGAGCAGTACTTC; j_gene: TRBJ2-7; d_gene: -; abundance: -; v_gene: TRBV10-3
CDR3aa: CASTQLAGGPDEQFF; CDR3nt: TGTGCCAGCACCCAACTAGCGGGAGGGCCTGATGAGCAGTTCTTC; j_gene: TRBJ2-1; d_gene: TRBD2; abundance: -; v_gene: TRBV27
CDR3aa: CASSERSELFF; CDR3nt: TGTGCCAGCAGTGAACGGTCTGAACTGTTTTTT; j_gene: TRBJ1-4; d_gene: -; abundance: -; v_gene: TRBV6-1
CDR3aa: CASTKGNGLTTDTQYF; CDR3nt: TGTGCCAGCACCAAGGGGAATGGGCTAACGACAGATACGCAGTATTTT; j_gene: TRBJ2-3; d_gene: -; abundance: -; v_gene: TRBV7-2
CDR3aa: CASSYGGVNEQYF; CDR3nt: TGTGCCAGCAGTTACGGGGGAGTGAACGAGCAGTACTTC; j_gene: TRBJ2-7; d_gene: -; abundance: -; v_gene: TRBV6-5
CDR3aa: CASSPKRANEKLFF; CDR3nt: TGTGCCAGCAGTCCCAAAAGGGCTAATGAAAAACTGTTTTTT; j_gene: TRBJ1-4; d_gene: -; abundance: -; v_gene: TRBV2
CDR3aa: CASSVRLAGVHEQYF; CDR3nt: TGTGCCAGCAGCGTCCGACTAGCGGGAGTCCACGAGCAGTACTTC; j_gene: TRBJ2-7; d_gene: TRBD2; abundance: -; v_gene: TRBV9
CDR3aa: CASSFGRMGTEAFF; CDR3nt: TGTGCCAGCAGCTTTGGCAGAATGGGCACTGAAGCTTTCTTT; j_gene: TRBJ1-1; d_gene: -; abundance: -; v_gene: TRBV7-9
CDR3aa: CASSLGIGMNTEAFF; CDR3nt: TGTGCCAGCAGCTTAGGGATAGGGATGAACACTGAAGCTTTCTTT; j_gene: TRBJ1-1; d_gene: -; abundance: few; v_gene: TRBV11-3
CDR3aa: CASSQERGLNTGELFF; CDR3nt: TGTGCCAGCAGTCAAGAGCGGGGACTAAACACCGGGGAGCTGTTTTTT; j_gene: TRBJ2-2; d_gene: TRBD2; abundance: -; v_gene: TRBV7-6
CDR3aa: CASSVDVTSNQPQHF; CDR3nt: TGTGCCAGCAGCGTAGATGTCACTAGCAATCAGCCCCAGCATTTT; j_gene: TRBJ1-5; d_gene: -; abundance: -; v_gene: TRBV9
CDR3aa: CASSLTETNTGELFF; CDR3nt: TGCGCCAGCAGCTTGACGGAGACGAACACCGGGGAGCTGTTTTTT; j_gene: TRBJ2-2; d_gene: -; abundance: once; v_gene: TRBV5-1
CDR3aa: CAWSVRKGYNSPLHF; CDR3nt: TGTGCCTGGAGTGTACGGAAGGGGTATAATTCACCCCTCCACTTT; j_gene: TRBJ1-6; d_gene: -; abundance: -; v_gene: TRBV30
CDR3aa: CAWNPGTGREGYTF; CDR3nt: TGTGCCTGGAACCCCGGGACAGGGAGAGAAGGCTACACCTTC; j_gene: TRBJ1-2; d_gene: TRBD1; abundance: few; v_gene: TRBV30
CDR3aa: CASSPGQAYGYTF; CDR3nt: TGTGCCAGCAGCCCGGGACAAGCCTATGGCTACACCTTC; j_gene: TRBJ1-2; d_gene: -; abundance: -; v_gene: TRBV6-4
CDR3aa: CASSRGGSYNEQFF; CDR3nt: TGCGCCAGCAGCCGGGGCGGGTCTTACAATGAGCAGTTCTTC; j_gene: TRBJ2-1; d_gene: -; abundance: -; v_gene: TRBV5-1
CDR3aa: CASSLGSSSYNSPLHF; CDR3nt: TGTGCCAGCAGCTTAGGCAGTAGCTCCTATAATTCACCCCTCCACTTT; j_gene: TRBJ1-6; d_gene: -; abundance: -; v_gene: TRBV11-2
CDR3aa: CASSLEDRGGGTEAFF; CDR3nt: TGTGCCAGCAGCTTAGAAGACAGGGGAGGGGGCACTGAAGCTTTCTTT; j_gene: TRBJ1-1; d_gene: TRBD1; abundance: -; v_gene: TRBV7-6
CDR3aa: CASSPGRAPYEQYF; CDR3nt: TGCGCCAGCAGCCCGGGGAGGGCTCCCTACGAGCAGTACTTC; j_gene: TRBJ2-7; d_gene: TRBD2; abundance: -; v_gene: TRBV5-1
CDR3aa: CASSHTGQGAEASFF; CDR3nt: TGTGCCAGCAGCCATACCGGACAGGGGGCCGAGGCGTCTTTCTTT; j_gene: TRBJ1-1; d_gene: TRBD1; abundance: -; v_gene: TRBV11-2
CDR3aa: CASSLGQYNYGYTF; CDR3nt: TGTGCCAGCAGTTTGGGACAGTATAACTATGGCTACACCTTC; j_gene: TRBJ1-2; d_gene: TRBD1; abundance: once; v_gene: TRBV2
CDR3aa: CASSLSRNPASKGNTIYF; CDR3nt: TGTGCCAGCAGCTTAAGTAGAAATCCGGCCTCGAAAGGGAACACCATATATTTT; j_gene: TRBJ1-3; d_gene: -; abundance: -; v_gene: TRBV7-2
CDR3aa: CASSARGGDYNEQFF; CDR3nt: TGTGCCAGCAGCGCCCGCGGGGGGGATTACAATGAGCAGTTCTTC; j_gene: TRBJ2-1; d_gene: TRBD2; abundance: -; v_gene: TRBV11-3
CDR3aa: CASSFSGYEQYF; CDR3nt: TGTGCCAGCAGCTTCTCAGGCTACGAGCAGTACTTC; j_gene: TRBJ2-7; d_gene: -; abundance: -; v_gene: TRBV13
CDR3aa: CASRGLDSPVAKNIQYF; CDR3nt: TGTGCCAGCAGGGGACTCGACAGCCCCGTAGCCAAAAACATTCAGTACTTC; j_gene: TRBJ2-4; d_gene: -; abundance: -; v_gene: TRBV27
CDR3aa: CASSEEKGVYGYTF; CDR3nt: TGTGCCAGCAGTGAAGAAAAGGGAGTCTATGGCTACACCTTC; j_gene: TRBJ1-2; d_gene: -; abundance: -; v_gene: TRBV6-1
CDR3aa: CASSSALPGQLYEQYF; CDR3nt: TGTGCCAGTAGTAGCGCCCTTCCGGGACAACTCTACGAGCAGTACTTC; j_gene: TRBJ2-7; d_gene: -; abundance: -; v_gene: TRBV19
CDR3aa: CASSHGLSDGYTF; CDR3nt: TGTGCCAGCAGCCACGGGTTAAGCGATGGCTACACCTTC; j_gene: TRBJ1-2; d_gene: -; abundance: -; v_gene: TRBV12-3/TRBV12-4
CDR3aa: CASRPDRGRQPQHF; CDR3nt: TGTGCCAGCAGACCGGACAGGGGGAGGCAGCCCCAGCATTTT; j_gene: TRBJ1-5; d_gene: TRBD1; abundance: few; v_gene: TRBV6-5
CDR3aa: CASSHSGGNQPQHF; CDR3nt: TGTGCCAGCAGCCATAGCGGGGGAAATCAGCCCCAGCATTTT; j_gene: TRBJ1-5; d_gene: -; abundance: -; v_gene: TRBV7-9
CDR3aa: CASSSRQGSYEQYF; CDR3nt: TGTGCCAGTAGTTCCCGACAGGGCTCCTACGAGCAGTACTTC; j_gene: TRBJ2-7; d_gene: TRBD1; abundance: -; v_gene: TRBV19
CDR3aa: CASSGTGDRTEAFF; CDR3nt: TGTGCCAGCAGCGGGACAGGGGATCGGACTGAAGCTTTCTTT; j_gene: TRBJ1-1; d_gene: TRBD1; abundance: -; v_gene: TRBV2
CDR3aa: CATSDFGQGGGAYNSPLHF; CDR3nt: TGTGCCACCAGTGATTTTGGACAGGGAGGTGGCGCCTATAATTCACCCCTCCACTTT; j_gene: TRBJ1-6; d_gene: TRBD1; abundance: -; v_gene: TRBV24-1
CDR3aa: CASRSGELGETQYF; CDR3nt: TGTGCCAGTAGGTCAGGGGAGCTGGGAGAGACCCAGTACTTC; j_gene: TRBJ2-5; d_gene: -; abundance: -; v_gene: TRBV19
CDR3aa: CASSYLTGGTEAFF; CDR3nt: TGTGCCAGCAGCTACTTGACAGGCGGCACTGAAGCTTTCTTT; j_gene: TRBJ1-1; d_gene: -; abundance: -; v_gene: TRBV7-9
CDR3aa: CASSLGRKQYF; CDR3nt: TGTGCCAGCAGTCTCGGACGGAAGCAGTACTTC; j_gene: TRBJ2-7; d_gene: -; abundance: -; v_gene: TRBV6-5
CDR3aa: CASSGTTPSGYTF; CDR3nt: TGTGCCAGCAGTGGGACGACTCCGAGTGGCTACACCTTC; j_gene: TRBJ1-2; d_gene: -; abundance: -; v_gene: TRBV6-2/TRBV6-3
CDR3aa: CASRPSGRASYEQYF; CDR3nt: TGTGCCAGCAGACCCAGCGGGAGGGCCTCCTACGAGCAGTACTTC; j_gene: TRBJ2-7; d_gene: TRBD2; abundance: -; v_gene: TRBV7-9
CDR3aa: CASSEAGTVGIFEKLFF; CDR3nt: TGTGCCAGCAGTGAAGCCGGGACAGTCGGGATCTTTGAAAAACTGTTTTTT; j_gene: TRBJ1-4; d_gene: TRBD1; abundance: -; v_gene: TRBV25-1
CDR3aa: CATSDSTGQDYGYTF; CDR3nt: TGTGCCACCAGTGATTCAACGGGACAGGACTATGGCTACACCTTC; j_gene: TRBJ1-2; d_gene: TRBD1; abundance: -; v_gene: TRBV24-1
CDR3aa: CASGQGANQPQHF; CDR3nt: TGTGCCAGCGGCCAGGGGGCCAATCAGCCCCAGCATTTT; j_gene: TRBJ1-5; d_gene: TRBD1; abundance: -; v_gene: TRBV2